What follows are 20 T cell receptor beta chains derived from one specimen sequenced in a study of cytomegalovirus exposure and HLA in healthy donors. With 60 Vbeta and 13 Jbeta primers, the PCR was carried out. Profiling relied on immunoSEQ multiplex PCR, and the TCRdb table lists in-frame clones only, not all of them. The sample has roughly 150,000 clones, around 80% seen once. The material sequenced was PBMCs. These receptors were collected from a woman in her 40s in good health and CMV-seronegative.

This clone was seen a single time. The chain uses TRBV5-1 and TRBJ2-3, with 12 bases identical to TRBD1. The CDR3 covers 15 residues. Losses at the gene ends were 0 bases for V and 9 bases for J; bases not matched to a gene: 5. From germline, CDR1 is SGHRS and CDR2 YFSETQ. Here the CDR3 DNA reads TGCGCCAGCAGCTTGGATGGGACAGGGGGCCGGACGCAGTATTTT. The encoded protein is CASSLDGTGGRTQYF.

The chain combines TRBV6-5 with TRBJ2-4; possibly TRBD1 for D (6 bases). Germline lookup yields CDR1 MNHEY and CDR2 SVGAGI. This CDR3 has 13 residues. Trimming shortened V by 3 bases and J by 11 bases, and 14 bases separated the two germline ends. The chain's CDR3 is CASSYPGALFQYF. The CDR3 bases are TGTGCCAGCAGTTATCCAGGGGCCCTATTTCAGTACTTC.

This clone showed up just once. In DNA form, the CDR3 reads TGCGCCAGCAGCCCCCGGGTTGAGTCCTACGAGCAGTACTTC. The encoded protein is CASSPRVESYEQYF. V gene TRBV5-1 combines with J gene TRBJ2-7; D gene unclear. Trimming cost V 4 bases and J 1 base, with 12 bases left between them. The CDR3 loop spans 14 amino acids. Germline V CDR1 and CDR2: SGHRS, YFSETQ.

The gene calls are TRBV30 and TRBJ2-1; 13 bases line up with TRBD2. This CDR3 has 14 residues. Germline lookup yields CDR1 GTSNPN and CDR2 SVGIG (reference sequence). V lost 4 bases, J lost 9 bases, and 6 bases stayed unmatched. The CDR3 DNA sequence: TGTGCCTGGACTGGGACTAGCGGGGTGAGTGAGCAGTTCTTC. Translated: CAWTGTSGVSEQFF.

The gene calls are TRBV27 and TRBJ2-1; 7 bases align to TRBD1. There are 14 residues in the CDR3. The trim removed 3 bases at V and 5 bases at J, leaving 4 bases unmatched. CDR1 and CDR2 from the germline V gene are MNHEY and SMNVEV (reference sequence). DNA for the CDR3: TGTGCCAGCAGTTTTTACGGGACAGACAATGAGCAGTTCTTC. Amino acids: CASSFYGTDNEQFF.

Here the CDR3 reads CASSSPGTGHTEAFF. In nucleotides, the CDR3 is TGTGCCAGCAGCTCGCCCGGGACAGGGCACACTGAAGCTTTCTTT. The V and J genes are TRBV13 and TRBJ1-1; TRBD1 agrees at 9 bases. The CDR3 is made up of 15 amino acids. J was trimmed by 3 bases and V by 4 bases; bases with no gene match: 6. Germline V gene sequence: CDR1 PRHDT, CDR2 FYEKMQ (reference sequence).

The rearrangement uses TRBV28 and TRBJ2-6; D remains unclear. V was shortened by 2 bases and J by 0 bases, with 14 bases between the two germline ends. Germline CDR1 MDHEN, CDR2 SYDVKM. The CDR3 totals 18 residues. CDR3 in amino acids: CASSLRGSPISGANVLTF. The CDR3 DNA sequence: TGTGCCAGCAGTTTACGTGGCAGTCCCATCTCTGGGGCCAACGTCCTGACTTTC.

This clone was counted a single time. The junction differs from germline at one of its ends, possibly a read error. The rearrangement links TRBV5-1 to TRBJ2-4; maybe TRBD2 (6 bases). The CDR3 runs to 18 residues. In germline, CDR1 is SGHRS, CDR2 YFSETQ. This CDR3 reads CASSSTVGGARAKNSQYF. The CDR3 DNA reads TGCGCCAGCAGCTCGACGGTTGGAGGGGCAAGGGCCAAAAACAGTCAGTACTTC.

This rearrangement joins TRBV28 to TRBJ2-5, with TRBD2 identical over 9 bases. V gave up 4 bases and J gave up 1 base; unmatched junction bases: 10. The CDR3 covers 17 residues. Germline values: CDR1 MDHEN, CDR2 SYDVKM. Here the CDR3 DNA reads TGTGCCAGCAGTTCCCGGAGGGTAGCGGGAGCCCAAGAGACCCAGTACTTC. Amino acid sequence: CASSSRRVAGAQETQYF. The full variable domain, in which reference TRBV28 and TRBJ2-5 provide the parts outside the CDR3, is DVKVTQSSRYLVKRTGEKVFLECVQDMDHENMFWYRQDPGLGLRLIYFSYDVKMKEKGDIPEGYSVSREKKERFSLILESASTNQTSMYLCASSSRRVAGAQETQYFGPGTRLLVL.

The chain is built from TRBV7-3 and TRBJ2-7, with no clear D. The germline CDR1 and CDR2 sequences are SGHTA and FQGTGA. The CDR3 length is 13 residues. Between the trimmed V and J ends, which lost 5 bases and 4 bases, there was a span of 12 bases. The CDR3 sequence is CASSRSQGYEQYF. The CDR3 DNA reads TGTGCCAGCAGCCGGAGTCAAGGTTACGAGCAGTACTTC.

This clone was counted only a few times. The V call is TRBV11-2, the J call TRBJ2-1; 9 bases match TRBD1. The CDR3 covers 15 residues. V was clipped by 5 bases and J by 7 bases; unmatched bases: 9. The germline CDR1 and CDR2 sequences are SGHAT and FQNNGV. The CDR3 loop reads CASSPGTGRENEQFF. The CDR3 DNA sequence: TGTGCCAGCAGCCCCGGGACAGGGAGGGAAAATGAGCAGTTCTTC.

The chain joins TRBV11-1 to TRBJ2-3; 8 bases fit TRBD1. V lost 6 bases to trimming and J lost 3 bases; unmatched junction nucleotides: 5. In germline, CDR1 is SGHAT, CDR2 FQDESV (reference sequence). The CDR3 runs 14 residues. CDR3 protein: CASRPTGVTDTQYF. The CDR3 DNA follows: TGTGCCAGCAGACCGACAGGGGTAACAGATACGCAGTATTTT.

The chain carries TRBV6-1 and TRBJ2-7; 8 bases map to TRBD2. The CDR3 is 14 residues long. After removal of 7 bases from V and 6 bases from J, the junction contained 11 bases not matched to a gene. Germline CDR1 MNHNS, CDR2 SASEGT. CDR3 loop: CASTQRGGWLEQYF. The CDR3 DNA reads as TGTGCCAGCACACAACGGGGGGGCTGGCTCGAGCAGTACTTC.

Points on this clone: Other DNA sequences within the sample encode an identical CDR3. The chain links TRBV28 to TRBJ1-5, with 8 bases lining up with TRBD1. J was trimmed by 6 bases and V by 6 bases; bases with no gene match: 7. CDR1 and CDR2 from the germline V gene are MDHEN and SYDVKM. This CDR3 has 14 residues. The CDR3: CASSLGQGRQPQHF. The CDR3 DNA sequence: TGTGCCAGCAGCCTTGGACAGGGCCGTCAGCCCCAGCATTTT. Together with reference TRBV28 and TRBJ1-5, the CDR3 gives the full variable domain: DVKVTQSSRYLVKRTGEKVFLECVQDMDHENMFWYRQDPGLGLRLIYFSYDVKMKEKGDIPEGYSVSREKKERFSLILESASTNQTSMYLCASSLGQGRQPQHFGDGTRLSIL.

The gene calls are TRBV10-3 and TRBJ1-2, with D hard to call. The V gene's germline CDR1 is ENHRY and CDR2 SYGVKD. Trimming stripped 2 bases from V and 4 bases from J, with 8 bases between. CDR3 length equals 13 residues. The CDR3 DNA reads as TGTGCCATCAGTGAGGGTCGAGTCTATGGCTACACCTTC. This encodes CAISEGRVYGYTF.

The rearrangement links TRBV6-6 to TRBJ2-7, with TRBD1 as a possible D gene (5 bases). Germline CDR1 is MNHNY and CDR2 is SVGAGI (reference sequence). CDR3 length: 14 amino acids. Trimming removed 7 bases from V and 4 bases from J, with 17 bases in between. The CDR3 nucleotides are TGTGCCAGCACCTTCCAGTTGGGGCTATACGAGCAGTACTTC. Encoded protein: CASTFQLGLYEQYF.

This clone was seen more than once but under ten times. The chain couples TRBV5-1 to TRBJ2-1, with 8 bases matching TRBD2. Trimming took 2 bases from V and 5 from J; bases not matched to a gene: 12. Germline CDR1 and CDR2: SGHRS and YFSETQ. The CDR3 spans 17 residues. The DNA for the CDR3 is TGCGCCAGCAGCTTCCGGACTAGCCCGATTTTTAACAATGAGCAGTTCTTC. Translating gives CASSFRTSPIFNNEQFF.

The V gene is TRBV15, the J gene TRBJ2-1, with D unclear. Germline values: CDR1 LNHNV, CDR2 YYDKDF (reference sequence). There are 14 residues in the CDR3. Trimming cost V 1 base and J 7 bases, with 11 bases left between them. Here the CDR3 DNA reads TGTGCCACCAGCAGAGCCACGGAGCTTAATGAGCAGTTCTTC. It is translated as CATSRATELNEQFF.

This chain connects TRBV7-9 to TRBJ2-3; 7 positions match TRBD1. The CDR3 is 13 residues long. Germline V gives CDR1 SEHNR, CDR2 FQNEAQ (reference sequence). V lost 8 bases and J lost 2; bases outside the gene matches: 4. In DNA form, the CDR3 reads TGTGCCAGCGAGGGGGCTGACACAGATACGCAGTATTTT. Its protein product is CASEGADTDTQYF.

The V and J genes are TRBV7-2 and TRBJ1-1; TRBD1 matches 8 bases. Germline-derived CDR1 and CDR2 are SGHTA and FQGNSA. V shed 6 bases, J shed 9 bases, and the junction held 12 bases outside the gene matches. This CDR3 contains 14 residues. The CDR3 nucleotides read TGTGCCAGCAGATTTGGACAGGGCATGTCTAAAGCTTTCTTT. Translating gives CASRFGQGMSKAFF.